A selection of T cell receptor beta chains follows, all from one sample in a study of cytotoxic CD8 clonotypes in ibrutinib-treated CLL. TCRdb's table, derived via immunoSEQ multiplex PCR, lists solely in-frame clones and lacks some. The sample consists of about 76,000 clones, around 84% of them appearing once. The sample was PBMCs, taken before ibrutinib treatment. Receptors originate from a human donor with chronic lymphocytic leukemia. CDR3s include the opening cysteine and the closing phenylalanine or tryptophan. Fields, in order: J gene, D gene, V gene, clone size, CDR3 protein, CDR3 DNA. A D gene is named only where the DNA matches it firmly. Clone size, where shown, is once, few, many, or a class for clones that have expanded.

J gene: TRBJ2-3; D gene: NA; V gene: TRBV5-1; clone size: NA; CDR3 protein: CASREGQSTDTQYF; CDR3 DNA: TGCGCCAGCAGAGAAGGCCAGAGCACAGATACGCAGTATTTT
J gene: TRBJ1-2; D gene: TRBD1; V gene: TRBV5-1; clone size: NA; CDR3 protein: CASSLVGTGGADHGYTF; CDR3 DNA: TGCGCCAGCAGCTTGGTTGGGACAGGGGGCGCAGACCATGGCTACACCTTC
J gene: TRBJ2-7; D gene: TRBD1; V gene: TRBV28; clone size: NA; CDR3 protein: CASTRTGGLGEQYF; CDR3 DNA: TGTGCCAGCACCCGGACAGGGGGCCTCGGCGAGCAGTACTTC
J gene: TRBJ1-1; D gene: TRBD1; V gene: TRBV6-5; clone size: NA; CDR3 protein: CASSYSTARGTEAFF; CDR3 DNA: TGTGCCAGCAGTTACTCGACGGCCAGGGGGACTGAAGCTTTCTTT
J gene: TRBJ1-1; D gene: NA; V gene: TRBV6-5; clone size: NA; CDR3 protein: CASSYSQKNTEAFF; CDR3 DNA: TGTGCCAGCAGTTACTCGCAAAAGAACACTGAAGCTTTCTTT
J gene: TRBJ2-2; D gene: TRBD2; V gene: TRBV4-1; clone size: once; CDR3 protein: CASSQVVSGLDISGELFF; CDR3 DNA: TGCGCCAGCAGCCAAGTCGTTTCGGGACTAGATATTTCCGGGGAGCTGTTTTTT
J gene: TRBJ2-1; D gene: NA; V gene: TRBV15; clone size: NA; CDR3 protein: CATSSRKRTTYNEQFF; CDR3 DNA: TGTGCCACCAGCAGTAGAAAGCGGACGACCTACAATGAGCAGTTCTTC
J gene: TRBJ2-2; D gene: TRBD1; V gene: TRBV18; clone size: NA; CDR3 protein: CASSPLSGQGITGELFF; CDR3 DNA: TGTGCCAGCTCACCACTTTCCGGACAGGGGATAACCGGGGAGCTGTTTTTT
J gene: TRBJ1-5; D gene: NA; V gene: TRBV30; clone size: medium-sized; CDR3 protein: CAWSVSGLGNQPQHF; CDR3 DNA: TGTGCCTGGAGTGTATCGGGGCTCGGCAATCAGCCCCAGCATTTT
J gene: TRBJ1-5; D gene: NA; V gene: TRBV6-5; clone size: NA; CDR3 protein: CASARGTNQPQHF; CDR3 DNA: TGTGCCAGCGCAAGGGGGACCAATCAGCCCCAGCATTTT
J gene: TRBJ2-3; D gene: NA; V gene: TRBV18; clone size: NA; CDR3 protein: CASSREGSSTDTQYF; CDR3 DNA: TGTGCCAGCTCCAGAGAGGGCTCCAGCACAGATACGCAGTATTTT
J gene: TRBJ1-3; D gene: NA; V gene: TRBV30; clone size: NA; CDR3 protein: CAWSVDRGNTIYF; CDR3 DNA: TGTGCCTGGAGTGTGGACAGAGGAAACACCATATATTTT
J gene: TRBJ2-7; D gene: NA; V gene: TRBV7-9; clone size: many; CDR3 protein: CASRPGAGSPSSYEQYF; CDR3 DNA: TGTGCCAGCAGACCAGGGGCCGGGAGTCCTAGCTCCTACGAGCAGTACTTC
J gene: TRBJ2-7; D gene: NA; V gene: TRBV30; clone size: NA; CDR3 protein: CAWAPGPSYEQYF; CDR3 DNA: TGTGCCTGGGCCCCGGGACCCTCCTACGAGCAGTACTTC
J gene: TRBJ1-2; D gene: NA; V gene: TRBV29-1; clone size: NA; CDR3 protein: CSVEAPGLIGYGYTF; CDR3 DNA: TGCAGCGTTGAAGCCCCGGGCCTAATTGGCTATGGCTACACCTTC
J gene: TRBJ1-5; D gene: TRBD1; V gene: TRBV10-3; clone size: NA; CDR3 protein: CAIRGDRDNQPQHF; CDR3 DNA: TGTGCCATCAGAGGGGACAGGGACAATCAGCCCCAGCATTTT
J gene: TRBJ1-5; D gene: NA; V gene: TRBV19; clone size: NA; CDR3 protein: CASSTGRDQPQHF; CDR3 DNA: TGTGCCAGTAGCACCGGCCGTGATCAGCCCCAGCATTTT
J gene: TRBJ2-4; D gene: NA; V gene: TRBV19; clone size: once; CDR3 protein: CASSIVGGNIQYF; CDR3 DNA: TGTGCCAGTAGTATAGTAGGTGGCAACATTCAGTACTTC
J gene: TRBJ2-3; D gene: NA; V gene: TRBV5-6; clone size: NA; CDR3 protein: CASSLVEGRTDTQYF; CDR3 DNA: TGTGCCAGCAGCTTGGTGGAGGGGCGGACAGATACGCAGTATTTT
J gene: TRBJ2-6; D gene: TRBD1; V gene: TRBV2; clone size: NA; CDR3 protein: CASARQGAVAGANVLTF; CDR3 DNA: TGTGCCAGCGCAAGACAGGGGGCGGTGGCTGGGGCCAACGTCCTGACTTTC
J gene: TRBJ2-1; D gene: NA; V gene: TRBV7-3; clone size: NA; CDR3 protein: CASSLDQVVNEQFF; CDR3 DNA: TGTGCCAGCAGCTTAGATCAGGTAGTGAATGAGCAGTTCTTC
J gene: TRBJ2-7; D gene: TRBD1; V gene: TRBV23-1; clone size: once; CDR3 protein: CASSNHTDRVVGYEQYF; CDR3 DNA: TGCGCCAGCAGTAACCATACCGACAGGGTAGTTGGCTACGAGCAGTACTTC
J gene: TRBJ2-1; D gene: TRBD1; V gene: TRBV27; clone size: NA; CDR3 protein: CASSMGTGVNNEQFF; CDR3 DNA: TGTGCCAGCAGCATGGGGACAGGGGTCAACAATGAGCAGTTCTTC
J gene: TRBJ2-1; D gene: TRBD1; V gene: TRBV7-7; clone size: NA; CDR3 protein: CASSLAGQGVHEQFF; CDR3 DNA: TGTGCTAGCAGCCTCGCAGGACAGGGGGTCCATGAGCAGTTCTTC
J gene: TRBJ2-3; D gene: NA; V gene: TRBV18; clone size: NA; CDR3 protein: CASSPGGRTQYF; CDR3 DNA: TGTGCCAGCTCACCTGGTGGACGTACGCAGTATTTT